Listed below are T cell receptor beta chains from one sample, sequenced in a study of T cells after yellow fever vaccination. Each CDR3 protein gets one entry after TCRdb re-called the 5' RACE reads with MiXCR. The profile shows under 300,000 distinct CDR3 sequences, over 10% of them singletons. This specimen consisted of CD4+ T cells sorted from PBMCs, obtained 45 days after the yellow fever booster vaccination. The receptors here all came from a man between 25 and 39 years old who received the YFV17D yellow fever vaccine. Both conserved end residues are part of each CDR3. Fields, in order: D gene, J gene, clone size, V gene, CDR3 DNA, CDR3 protein. A D gene is named only where the DNA matches it firmly. Clone size is given for some rows only: seen once, a few or many times, or a class if the clone is expanded.

TRBD2,TRBJ2-1,few,TRBV7-9,TGTGCCAGCAGCTTATTGGGAGGGAGGGCCTTCGGGAATGAGCAGTTCTTC,CASSLLGGRAFGNEQFF
NA,TRBJ1-1,few,TRBV7-2,TGTGCCAGCAGCCCACAGGGTTTCAGTGAGACTTTCTTT,CASSPQGFSETFF
NA,TRBJ1-2,NA,TRBV5-1,TGCGCCAGCAGCTTGGTCGGCAGCGACTATGGCTACACCTTC,CASSLVGSDYGYTF
NA,TRBJ2-1,few,TRBV6-2/TRBV6-3,TGTGCCAGCAGTTACTCGACTACTAGAAGCTCCTACAATGAGCAGTTCTTC,CASSYSTTRSSYNEQFF
NA,TRBJ2-7,few,TRBV9,TGTGCCAGCAGCGCCCAGGGAAACCACGAGCAGTACTTC,CASSAQGNHEQYF
TRBD1,TRBJ2-2,NA,TRBV5-1,TGCGCCAGCAGCTCCGGGACAGTGAACACCGGGGAGCTGTTTTTT,CASSSGTVNTGELFF
TRBD1,TRBJ2-7,few,TRBV5-1,TGCGCCAGCAGCTTGGAAGGGGGCGCGGGCGAGCAGTACTTC,CASSLEGGAGEQYF
NA,TRBJ2-3,NA,TRBV12-3/TRBV12-4,TGTGCCAGCAGTCAATTAGTGAGAGATACGCAGTATTTT,CASSQLVRDTQYF
NA,TRBJ2-1,NA,TRBV5-1,TGCGCCAGCAGCTTGGCCGAGCCCAGCTACAATGAGCAGTTCTTC,CASSLAEPSYNEQFF
NA,TRBJ1-3,few,TRBV29-1,TGCAGCGTTGTTGGGGGCACAAAGGGAGGTGGAGGAAACACCATATATTTT,CSVVGGTKGGGGNTIYF
NA,TRBJ2-3,few,TRBV5-4,TGTGCCAGCAGCTCGCTTGGGAGGGGGGGACGCACAGATACGCAGTATTTT,CASSSLGRGGRTDTQYF
NA,TRBJ2-1,many,TRBV12-3/TRBV12-4,TGTGCCAGCAGCAGACTTCTAGATGAGCAGTTCTTC,CASSRLLDEQFF
NA,TRBJ1-1,NA,TRBV11-2,TGTGCCAGCAAAGGAGCCGAACAAAACACTGAAGCTTTCTTT,CASKGAEQNTEAFF
NA,TRBJ1-2,many,TRBV20-1,TGCAGTGCTAGAGACCCGAAGGGGTACTATGGCTACACCTTC,CSARDPKGYYGYTF
TRBD1,TRBJ1-6,few,TRBV20-1,TGCAGTGCTAGGCCAGGGGGATCACCCCTCCACTTT,CSARPGGSPLHF
NA,TRBJ2-7,NA,TRBV5-6,TGTGCCAGCAGCCTAACTCGGGATTACGAGCAGTACTTC,CASSLTRDYEQYF
TRBD1,TRBJ2-5,NA,TRBV5-1,TGCGCCAGCAGCGCCTTGACCGGGACAGGGGGCTGGCAAGAGACCCAGTACTTC,CASSALTGTGGWQETQYF
NA,TRBJ1-3,NA,TRBV5-1,TGCGCCAGCAGCAGTGCCGGGACAAGAAACACCATATATTTT,CASSSAGTRNTIYF
NA,TRBJ1-2,NA,TRBV20-1,TGCAGTGCTACCCGGGACGGTAACTATGGCTACACCTTC,CSATRDGNYGYTF
TRBD2,TRBJ2-1,NA,TRBV20-1,TGCAGTGCGGAGCGTGTTAGCGGGACTACGAATGAGCAGTTCTTC,CSAERVSGTTNEQFF
TRBD1,TRBJ2-2,NA,TRBV12-3/TRBV12-4,TGTGCCAGCAGACGGGACAGGGGCACCGGGGAGCTGTTTTTT,CASRRDRGTGELFF
NA,TRBJ2-1,NA,TRBV2,TGTGCCAGCAGTGGGGATTCCTACAATGAGCAGTTCTTC,CASSGDSYNEQFF
TRBD1,TRBJ1-3,NA,TRBV7-2,TGTGCCAGCAGGACAGGGGGCACGGACACCATATATTTT,CASRTGGTDTIYF
NA,TRBJ2-1,few,TRBV5-1,TGCGCCAGCAGCTCACCCTGGGACAATGAGCAGTTCTTC,CASSSPWDNEQFF
NA,TRBJ2-6,NA,TRBV5-6,TGTGCCAGCAGCCGGAGAATTGGGTCCAACGTCCTGACTTTC,CASSRRIGSNVLTF
NA,TRBJ2-2,few,TRBV6-4,TGTGCCAGCAGTGACGTAAGGCGGACCGGGGAGCTGTTTTTT,CASSDVRRTGELFF
NA,TRBJ2-2,many,TRBV10-3,TGTGCCATCAGTGAGAGCTACACCGGGGAGCTGTTTTTT,CAISESYTGELFF
NA,TRBJ2-7,few,TRBV18,TGTGCCAGCTCAGACCGGGACGGCTACGAGCAGTACTTC,CASSDRDGYEQYF
NA,TRBJ1-1,NA,TRBV7-9,TGTGCCAGCAGCTTGGGACCGACCGGGAACACTGAAGCTTTCTTT,CASSLGPTGNTEAFF
NA,TRBJ2-7,few,TRBV20-1,TGCAGTGCCCTTCGTAAGGAATACGAGCAGTACTTC,CSALRKEYEQYF
NA,TRBJ2-2,few,TRBV7-9,TGTGCCAGCAGCTTGGGTGAGACCTACCGCACCGGGGAGCTGTTTTTT,CASSLGETYRTGELFF